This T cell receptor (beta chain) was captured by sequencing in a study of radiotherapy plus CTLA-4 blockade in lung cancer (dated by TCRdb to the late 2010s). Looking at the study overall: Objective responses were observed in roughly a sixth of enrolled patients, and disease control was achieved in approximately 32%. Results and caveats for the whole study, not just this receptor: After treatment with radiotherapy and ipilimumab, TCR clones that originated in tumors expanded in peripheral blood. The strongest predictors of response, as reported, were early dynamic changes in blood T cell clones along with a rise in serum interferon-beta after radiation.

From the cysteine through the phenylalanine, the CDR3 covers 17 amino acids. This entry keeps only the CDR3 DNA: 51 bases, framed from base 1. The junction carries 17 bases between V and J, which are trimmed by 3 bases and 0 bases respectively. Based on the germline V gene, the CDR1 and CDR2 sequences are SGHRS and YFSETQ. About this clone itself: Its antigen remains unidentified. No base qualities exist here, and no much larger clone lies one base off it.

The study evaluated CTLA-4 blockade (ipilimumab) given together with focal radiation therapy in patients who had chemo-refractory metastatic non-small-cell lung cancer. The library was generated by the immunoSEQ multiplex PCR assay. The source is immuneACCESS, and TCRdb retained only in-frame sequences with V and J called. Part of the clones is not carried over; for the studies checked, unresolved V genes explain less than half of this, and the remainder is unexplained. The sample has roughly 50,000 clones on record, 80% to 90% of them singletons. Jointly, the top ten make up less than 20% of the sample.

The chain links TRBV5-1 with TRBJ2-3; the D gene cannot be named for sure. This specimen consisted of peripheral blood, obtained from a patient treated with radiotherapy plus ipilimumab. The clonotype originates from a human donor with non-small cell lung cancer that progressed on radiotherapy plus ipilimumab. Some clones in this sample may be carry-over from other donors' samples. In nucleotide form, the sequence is TGCGCCAGCAGCTCCATCCAACAGTCCTCTAGCACAGATACGCAGTATTTT. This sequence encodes CASSSIQQSSSTDTQYF.